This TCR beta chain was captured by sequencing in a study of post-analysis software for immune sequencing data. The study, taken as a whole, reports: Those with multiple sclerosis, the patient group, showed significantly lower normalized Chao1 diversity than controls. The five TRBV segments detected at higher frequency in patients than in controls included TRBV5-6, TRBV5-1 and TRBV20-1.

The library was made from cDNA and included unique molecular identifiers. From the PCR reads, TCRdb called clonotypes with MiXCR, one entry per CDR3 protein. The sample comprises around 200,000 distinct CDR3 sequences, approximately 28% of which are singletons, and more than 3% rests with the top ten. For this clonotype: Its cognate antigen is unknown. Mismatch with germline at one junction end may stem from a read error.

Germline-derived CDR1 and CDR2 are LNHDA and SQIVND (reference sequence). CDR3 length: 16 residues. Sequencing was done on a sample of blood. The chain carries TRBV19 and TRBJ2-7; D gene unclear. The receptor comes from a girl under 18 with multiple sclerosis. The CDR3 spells CASSIDSTAMFYEHYF. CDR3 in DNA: TGTGCCAGTAGTATCGATTCGACTGCGATGTTTTACGAGCACTACTTC.